This T cell receptor beta chain was identified in a study of cytomegalovirus exposure and HLA in healthy donors. Study conclusions and caveats: Another analysis was done later, and it associated 15,000 to 20,000 TCR beta sequences with HLA alleles at 0.05 false discovery rate. The study found most TCR sequences rare, yet found some public TCRs in many donors. TCR beta sequences reportedly predicted most subjects' HLA-A and HLA-B alleles accurately.

Primers included in the PCR were 60 Vbeta and 13 Jbeta primers. Original handling: Counted up in a later analysis, unique TCR beta chains came to approximately 77 million, with around 10 million shared. TCRdb keeps only in-frame clones here, not all; method: immunoSEQ multiplex PCR. The V and J calls and the clone size are those of that table, but D and trimming were determined from the DNA. The sample records about 150,000 clones, 70% to 80% being singletons. In regard to this clone: Antigen specificity is unknown.

Germline loops: CDR1 SEHNR, CDR2 FQNEAQ (reference sequence). The CDR3 length is 14 residues. The V segment lost 5 bases and the J segment 12 bases; nucleotides outside the gene matches: 13. The chain has TRBV7-9 and TRBJ2-1, with 7 bases lining up with TRBD2. Sequences were obtained from PBMCs. The TCR comes from a human donor in good health. Here the CDR3 reads CASSQVLAGERQFF. Here the CDR3 DNA reads TGTGCCAGCAGCCAAGTATTGGCGGGAGAGCGGCAGTTCTTC.